This passage covers 14 T cell receptor beta chains from one sample sequenced in a study of OX40 agonist ivuxolimab in advanced cancers. Assay used: immunoSEQ multiplex PCR; TCRdb lists only in-frame clones, some missing. The sample contains 65,000 to 95,000 clones, less than 95% of which appear only once. The specimen was CD4+ or CD8+ T cells sorted from blood, collected in a trial of the OX40 agonist ivuxolimab. The origin of the receptors is an adult with an advanced solid tumor such as melanoma, head and neck, liver or kidney cancer.

The gene calls are TRBV9 and TRBJ1-6; 8 bases match TRBD1. Germline trimming cut 7 bases from V and 5 bases from J; bases unmatched to any gene: 5. Germline V gene sequence: CDR1 SGDLS, CDR2 YYNGEE. The length of the CDR3 is 14 residues. CDR3 nucleotide sequence: TGTGCCAGCCGACAGGGGTTTGATAATTCACCCCTCCACTTT. Translation gives CASRQGFDNSPLHF. The full variable domain, completed using reference TRBV9 and TRBJ1-6, is DSGVTQTPKHLITATGQRVTLRCSPRSGDLSVYWYQQSLDQGLQFLIQYYNGEERAKGNILERFSAQQFPDLHSELNLSSLELGDSALYFCASRQGFDNSPLHFGNGTRLTVT.

The V call is TRBV5-6, the J call TRBJ2-1, with D possibly being TRBD2 (6 bases). Trimming stripped 2 bases from V and 8 bases from J, with 17 bases between. Per germline, CDR1 SGHDT and CDR2 YYEEEE. The length of the CDR3 is 15 residues. The CDR3 loop reads CASSFRLASGDEQFF. The CDR3 DNA is TGTGCCAGCAGCTTTAGATTAGCTTCGGGGGATGAGCAGTTCTTC.

This clone was seen just once. This CDR3 reads CSVTGQSSRETQYF. CDR3 DNA sequence: TGCAGCGTTACCGGACAGAGTTCTCGTGAGACCCAGTACTTC. V and J are TRBV29-1 and TRBJ2-5; TRBD1 might be the D (6 bases). Trimming left V 5 bases short and J 5 bases short, with 18 bases between. The germline CDR1 and CDR2 sequences are SQVTM and ANQGSEA. CDR3 length: 14 amino acids.

The rearrangement links TRBV5-1 to TRBJ2-3; D gene ambiguous. Deletions cut 0 bases from V and 2 bases from J, with 7 bases between. Germline lookup yields CDR1 SGHRS and CDR2 YFSETQ. The CDR3 length is 14 residues. The chain's CDR3 is CASSLGGDTDTQYF. The CDR3 DNA reads TGCGCCAGCAGCTTGGGAGGAGACACAGATACGCAGTATTTT.

This clone was observed a few times. The V call is TRBV6-5, the J call TRBJ2-7, with TRBD1 identical over 8 bases. The CDR3 is 15 residues long. Trimming cost V 6 bases and J 3 bases; bases outside gene matches: 10. Germline loops: CDR1 MNHEY, CDR2 SVGAGI. The CDR3 loop reads CASSHDLQGGYEQYF. CDR3 in DNA: TGTGCCAGCAGCCACGATTTACAGGGGGGCTACGAGCAGTACTTC.

The chain uses TRBV4-2 and TRBJ2-2; D is perhaps TRBD2 (6 bases). The CDR3 runs to 17 residues. CDR1 and CDR2 from the germline V gene are LGHNA and YNFKEQ. Trimming removed 0 bases from V and 5 bases from J, with 16 bases in between. The CDR3 sequence: CASSQDFFGRGTGELFF. The CDR3 DNA reads as TGTGCCAGCAGCCAAGATTTCTTCGGGAGAGGAACCGGGGAGCTGTTTTTT.

As DNA, the CDR3 is TGTGCCAGCAGCTTGCACGATACAGGGGATTACGAGCAGTACGTC. Its translation: CASSLHDTGDYEQYV. The chain has TRBV5-5 and TRBJ2-7, with 7 nucleotides matching TRBD1. In germline, CDR1 is SGHKS, CDR2 YYEKEE (reference sequence). V trimming: 1 base; J trimming: 4 bases; junction bases outside the gene matches: 8. The length of the CDR3 is 15 residues.

The chain employs TRBV9 and TRBJ2-3, with TRBD1 identical over 9 bases. Germline CDR1 reads SGDLS; CDR2 reads YYNGEE. The CDR3 spans 16 residues. J gave up 2 bases and V 3 bases, and 7 bases lay outside the gene matches. DNA of the CDR3: TGTGCCAGCAGCGGCGCCGGGACAGGGCACACAGATACGCAGTATTTT. As protein: CASSGAGTGHTDTQYF.

The chain employs TRBV7-2 and TRBJ1-5; D call uncertain. The germline V gene encodes CDR1 SGHTA and CDR2 FQGNSA. This CDR3 is built from 15 residues. Trimming removed 1 base at V and 6 bases at J, with 13 bases between. CDR3 protein: CASSLDQARSQPQHF. CDR3 nucleotides: TGTGCCAGCAGCTTAGATCAAGCCCGGAGTCAGCCCCAGCATTTT.

The gene calls are TRBV2 and TRBJ2-2, with 11 bases lining up with TRBD2. With 7 bases clipped from V and 5 bases from J, the junction kept 6 bases outside the gene matches. There are 15 residues in the CDR3. CDR1 is SNHLY and CDR2 is FYNNEI in the germline V gene. CDR3 bases: TGTGCCAGCACACTAGCGGGGGTAGTTACCGGGGAGCTGTTTTTT. As protein: CASTLAGVVTGELFF.

CDR3 region: CASSQSMSVGYEQYF. The CDR3 bases are TGCGCCAGCAGTCAATCGATGAGCGTCGGCTACGAGCAGTACTTC. V and J are TRBV23-1 and TRBJ2-7; no clear D. TRBV23-1 is known as an ORF, though its function is uncertain. CDR3 size: 15 residues. V lost 0 bases to trimming and J lost 3 bases, with 12 bases between them.

V usage is TRBV15 and J usage is TRBJ2-5; TRBD1 matches at 9 bases. Germline CDR1 LNHNV, CDR2 YYDKDF (reference sequence). CDR3 size: 18 residues. The trim removed 0 bases at V and 5 bases at J, leaving 13 bases unmatched. The CDR3 sequence: CATSRDLDRTGAIETQYF. In DNA, the CDR3 is TGTGCCACCAGCAGAGATTTGGATAGGACAGGGGCTATTGAGACCCAGTACTTC.

This chain joins TRBV6-1 and TRBJ1-1; a weak D match, TRBD1 (6 bases). Germline V gene lookup returns CDR1 MNHNS and CDR2 SASEGT. The ends were cut back, 7 bases at V and 7 bases at J, with 19 bases in the middle. CDR3 size: 14 residues. CDR3 in amino acids: CASMGSNRVGEAFF. CDR3 DNA: TGTGCCAGCATGGGTAGTAACAGGGTCGGTGAAGCTTTCTTT.

The chain has TRBV16 and TRBJ1-1; 11 bases align to TRBD1. CDR1 KGHSY and CDR2 FQNENV come from the germline V gene. The CDR3 is made up of 16 amino acids. V lost 4 bases and J lost 1; bases outside the gene matches: 5. Here the CDR3 DNA reads TGTGCCAGCAGCCTTGGACAGGGGGCAGGGAACACTGAAGCTTTCTTT. It is translated as CASSLGQGAGNTEAFF. Based on the CDR3 plus reference TRBV16 and TRBJ1-1, the full variable domain is GEEVAQTPKHLVRGEGQKAKLYCAPIKGHSYVFWYQQVLKNEFKFLISFQNENVFDETGMPKERFSAKCLPNSPCSLEIQATKLEDSAVYFCASSLGQGAGNTEAFFGQGTRLTVV.